What follows describes a single T cell receptor beta chain. This clone has a handful of counts. Its antigen target is currently unknown. Base qualities are not recorded, but no much larger clone differs from it by a single base. The immunoSEQ Assay, a bias-controlled multiplex PCR, was used to amplify TCRbeta CDR3 regions from genomic DNA. In the paper's pipeline: The number of nucleated cells in each sample was estimated by amplification of reference gene primers within the assay. To quantify the absolute abundance of each unique TCRbeta CDR3 rearrangement, sequence reads were collapsed and filtered. Productive Simpson clonality was computed per sample as the square root of Simpson's diversity index over productive rearrangements. TCRdb took over this immuneACCESS table, retaining in-frame rearrangements with V and J assigned. Such tables are incomplete; in checked studies, under half of the missing clones stem from an unresolved V gene, and the remainder is unexplained. V and J calls and clone size are copied from that table; D and trimming were computed from the DNA. The sample data list 250,000 to 350,000 clones, and approximately 93% of these were observed just once. Together, the top ten hold over 2% of the sample.

One collaborating source in Seattle enrolled patients while the patients were actively infected and followed the patients over time throughout the course of disease. The collaborating institutions used their own protocols to collect whole blood in K2EDTA tubes. Collaborator samples were shipped for TCRbeta analysis as frozen whole blood, isolated PBMCs, or DNA extracted from either sample type. These data originate in a study of blood T cell repertoires in COVID-19 (dated by TCRdb to the early 2020s). Study-wide context: Collaborator samples came from the United States, Italy and Spain and covered acute and convalescent phases of COVID-19. The material from the prospective study consisted of cDNA or gDNA derived from T cells, B-cell-depleted T cells, or PBMCs. Deeply sampled blood TCRbeta repertoires from subjects exposed to, actively infected with, or recovered from COVID-19 were included in the dataset. The repertoires were released in a freely available public database meant as a resource for research on the immune response to SARS-CoV-2. Samples were obtained from the ongoing ImmuneRACE study (first 160 participants) and from about 1,300 subjects provided by 6 global collaborators. The sample metadata nearly always contained a de-identified subject ID, COVID-19 status, age in years and sex. Where HLA class I and class II types were available, the types were taken from metadata supplied by the sample provider, not from assay-based typing.

Points the paper makes about the study in general: The amount of clinical and demographic metadata varied by source and participant and was provided uncurated.

Sequencing was performed on peripheral blood. This receptor was identified in a woman aged 30 to 39 with COVID-19, enrolled during active disease.

The nucleotide sequence is TGTGCCAGCAGTTACCTAGCGGGACGACAAGAGACCCAGTACTTC. It translates to CASSYLAGRQETQYF. The sequence is built from TRBV6-5 and TRBJ2-5, and TRBD2 aligns with 9 junction nucleotides. The germline V gene gives CDR1 as MNHEY and CDR2 as SVGAGI. After removal of 2 bases from V and 2 bases from J, the junction retains 3 bases not matched to a gene. CDR3 length: 15 amino acids, cysteine to phenylalanine. CDR3 DNA is the only sequence kept; it has 45 bases, read in frame from the first base.